This TCR beta chain emerged from a study of T cell responses to AZD1222 COVID-19 vaccine. Study overall: It was second doses at about 4 or about 12 weeks that were pooled. Study findings and constraints: Most donors were white British and more were female, and clonal diversity was possibly underestimated. Regions 160-218 and 743-854 held dominance among vaccine-associated CD4 TCRs, which spanned spike.

V lost 5 bases, J lost 3 bases, and 16 bases lay in between. The germline CDR1 and CDR2 sequences are KGHSH and LQKENI. The CDR3 consists of 15 residues. Note on this clone: Its antigen is undetermined.

The table came from immunoSEQ multiplex PCR; TCRdb's copy has only in-frame clones and leaves some out. Here the sample spans 100,000 to 150,000 clones, approximately 85% being singletons. The chain joins TRBV18 to TRBJ1-1; D gene ambiguous. The sequence derives from an adult in good health. Sequencing was performed on peripheral blood, taken on day 0 of AZD1222 vaccination. CDR3 loop: CASSNLGNQDTEAFF. For the CDR3, the DNA is TGTGCCAGCTCAAACCTTGGCAATCAGGACACTGAAGCTTTCTTT.